These T cell receptor beta chains were read from a single sample in a study of blood T cell repertoires in COVID-19. Clones were read by immunoSEQ multiplex PCR, and TCRdb kept only the in-frame ones, dropping some. The table lists 65,000 to 95,000 clones, roughly 80% of them singletons. Source material: peripheral blood. These receptors all come from a man aged 80 or over with active or convalescent COVID-19. Each CDR3 is given with its conserved first and last residue. D genes are given only for firm matches. Size values are once, few and many counts, or a class for expanded clones, and some rows have none.

TRBV28	TRBJ1-3	.	.	TGTGCCAGCAGTTTAGGGGTAGGGCGGGGTAGGGCTGGAAACACCATATATTTT	CASSLGVGRGRAGNTIYF
TRBV19	TRBJ1-3	.	TRBD1	TGTGCCAGTCGCCGGGACAGGGGCACTGGAAACACCATATATTTT	CASRRDRGTGNTIYF
TRBV5-1	TRBJ2-1	.	TRBD2	TGCGCCAGCAGCTTGGATGGCGGGAGGTACAATGAGCAGTTCTTC	CASSLDGGRYNEQFF
TRBV5-1	TRBJ1-4	.	.	TGCGCCAGCAGCTTGGGTACTGCGGGGGAGGGGGAAAAACTGTTTTTT	CASSLGTAGEGEKLFF
TRBV16	TRBJ2-2	.	.	TGTGCCAGCAGCCAAAGGAGTACCGGGGAGCTGTTTTTT	CASSQRSTGELFF
TRBV6-5	TRBJ1-5	.	.	TGTGCCAGCAGCGCATCCTTAATCGGGCAGCCCCAGCATTTT	CASSASLIGQPQHF
TRBV5-1	TRBJ2-1	.	TRBD2	TGCGCCAGCAGCTTTGGTTCCCTTGAAGCGGGGGGCGGCCTCTTC	CASSFGSLEAGGGLF
TRBV10-3	TRBJ2-1	.	.	TGTGCCATCAGTGAATCCGGAGGGGCCTACAATGAGCAGTTCTTC	CAISESGGAYNEQFF
TRBV21-1	TRBJ2-3	.	.	TGTGCCAGCAGAGGACTAGCGGGAGAAATACGTGATACGCAGTATTTT	CASRGLAGEIRDTQYF
TRBV19	TRBJ2-1	.	TRBD1	TGTGCCAGTAGTATAGAGGCGTTAAGGGGGCGAAATGAGCAGTTCTTC	CASSIEALRGRNEQFF
TRBV9	TRBJ2-3	.	TRBD2	TGTGCCAGCAGTCTAGCGGGAGGGCCCCCTACGCAGTATTTT	CASSLAGGPPTQYF
TRBV19	TRBJ2-2	.	TRBD1	TGTGCCAGTAGTACCCGGGACAGTGCAACGAACACCGGGGAGCTGTTTTTT	CASSTRDSATNTGELFF
TRBV7-2	TRBJ1-1	.	TRBD1	TGTGCCAGCAGCTCGGACAGGGGAGTTACTGAAGCTTTCTTT	CASSSDRGVTEAFF
TRBV7-9	TRBJ2-1	.	.	TGTGCCAGCAGCCCCCCTAGGGGGACCGTGCATGAGCAGTTCTTC	CASSPPRGTVHEQFF
TRBV2	TRBJ2-1	.	.	TGTGCCAGCAGTGGTGGAGAGGCGGCGAATGAGCAGTTCTTC	CASSGGEAANEQFF
TRBV24-1	TRBJ2-3	few	TRBD2	TGTGCCACCAGTGACCGATCCTCGGCACTTAGCGGGGCCACAGATACGCAGTATTTT	CATSDRSSALSGATDTQYF
TRBV29-1	TRBJ1-2	.	.	TGCAGCCCCGAGGTCGGGGTTGTGGGCTACACCTTC	CSPEVGVVGYTF
TRBV25-1	TRBJ1-6	few	.	TGTGCCAGCAGTGAATATCCGACAAATTCACCCCTCCACTTT	CASSEYPTNSPLHF
TRBV7-2	TRBJ2-6	.	TRBD1	TGTGCCAGCAGCTCCGGGACAGGGCACTCTGGGGCCAACGTCCTGACTTTC	CASSSGTGHSGANVLTF
TRBV19	TRBJ2-3	.	.	TGTGCCAGTAGTATAGATACTAGGAGCACAGATACGCAGTATTTT	CASSIDTRSTDTQYF
TRBV12-3/TRBV12-4	TRBJ1-2	.	.	TGTGCCAGCAGTTTACTAATTGGTGGCTACACCTTC	CASSLLIGGYTF
TRBV6-4	TRBJ2-1	.	TRBD1	TGTGCCAGCAGTGAATTACAGGGGACTGAGCAGTTCTTC	CASSELQGTEQFF
TRBV3-1/TRBV3-2	TRBJ2-3	.	TRBD2	TGTGCCAGCAGCCCCCCGGGACTAGCGGGACTAGATACGCAGTATTTT	CASSPPGLAGLDTQYF
TRBV4-1	TRBJ2-3	.	.	TGCGCCAGCAGCCAAGGGCAGGGGAGCACAGATACGCAGTATTTT	CASSQGQGSTDTQYF
TRBV5-1	TRBJ2-3	.	TRBD2	TGCGCCAGCAGAGGGACTAGTTGGGGCACAGATACGCAGTATTTT	CASRGTSWGTDTQYF
TRBV24-1	TRBJ1-2	.	.	TGTGCCACCTCTACTCCCAACTATGGCTACACCTTC	CATSTPNYGYTF
TRBV2	TRBJ1-2	.	.	TGTGCCAGCAGGAGACAGGAAAATAACTATGGCTACACCTTC	CASRRQENNYGYTF
TRBV18	TRBJ2-1	.	.	TGTGCCAGCTCACCACCGGTAGGGAGTGAGCAGTTCTTC	CASSPPVGSEQFF
TRBV19	TRBJ1-5	once	TRBD1	TGTGCCAGTAGTATTTTTCAGGGGGCACAGCCCCAGCATTTT	CASSIFQGAQPQHF
TRBV19	TRBJ2-3	few	.	TGTGCCAGTAGTCTTCACTCCACCGGAGGCACAGATACGCAGTATTTT	CASSLHSTGGTDTQYF
TRBV6-5	TRBJ1-2	once	.	TGTGCCAGCAGTTACTCGGACAGTACGGGTGGCTACACCTTC	CASSYSDSTGGYTF
TRBV7-2	TRBJ1-6	.	TRBD1	TGTGCCAGCAGCTCCCAAACAGGGGTTTTTTATAATTCACCCCTCCACTTT	CASSSQTGVFYNSPLHF